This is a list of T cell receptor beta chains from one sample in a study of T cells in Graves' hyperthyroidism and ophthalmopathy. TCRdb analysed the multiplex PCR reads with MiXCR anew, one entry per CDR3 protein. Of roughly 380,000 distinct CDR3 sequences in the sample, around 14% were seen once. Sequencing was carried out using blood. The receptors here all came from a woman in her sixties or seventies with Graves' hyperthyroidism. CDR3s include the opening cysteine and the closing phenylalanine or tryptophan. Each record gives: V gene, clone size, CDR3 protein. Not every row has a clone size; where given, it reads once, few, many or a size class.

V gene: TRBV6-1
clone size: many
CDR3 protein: CASIGTGNQPQHF

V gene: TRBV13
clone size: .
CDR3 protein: CASSAPTSGKTGANVLTF

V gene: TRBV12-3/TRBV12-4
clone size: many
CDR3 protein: CASSLSTAGGEQYF

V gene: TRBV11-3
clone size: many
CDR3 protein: CASSSRQGQPQHF

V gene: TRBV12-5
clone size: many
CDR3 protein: CASGDPGRLTDTQYF

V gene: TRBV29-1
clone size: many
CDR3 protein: CSVEDGLGFTDTQYF

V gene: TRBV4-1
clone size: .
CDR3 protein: CASSRSMVGEDGYTF

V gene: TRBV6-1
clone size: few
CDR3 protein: CASRGQGAEAFF

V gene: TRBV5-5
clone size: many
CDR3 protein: CASSSLRGYEQYF

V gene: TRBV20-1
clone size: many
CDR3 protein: CSARGKMNTEAFF

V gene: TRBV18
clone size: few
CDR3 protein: CASSLGGTAVAGELFF

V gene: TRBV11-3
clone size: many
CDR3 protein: CASSPIDFGEQFF

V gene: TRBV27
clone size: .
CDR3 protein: CANSPQAGGTDTQYF

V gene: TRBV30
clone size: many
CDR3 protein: CAWSGTGGYGYTF

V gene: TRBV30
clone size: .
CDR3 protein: CAWSVLRDAFF

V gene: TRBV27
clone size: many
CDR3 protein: CASSWGTGASYEQYF

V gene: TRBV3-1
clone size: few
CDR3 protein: CASSQDPTGTRPYYGYTF

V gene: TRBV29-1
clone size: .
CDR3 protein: CSVARGVSGANVLTF

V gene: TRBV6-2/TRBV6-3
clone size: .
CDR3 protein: CASTLRLAGGRNEQYF

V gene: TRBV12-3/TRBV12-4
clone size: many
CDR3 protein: CASSFGDSYEQYF

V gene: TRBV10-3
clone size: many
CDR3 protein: CAISESTGTLGEQYF

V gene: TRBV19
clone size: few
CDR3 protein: CASTSQPGNTIYF

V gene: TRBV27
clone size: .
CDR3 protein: CASSSLGKGYEQYF

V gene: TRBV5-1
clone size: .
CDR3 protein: CASSLGLAGKETQYF

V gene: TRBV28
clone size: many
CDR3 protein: CASSRDRAYSPLHF

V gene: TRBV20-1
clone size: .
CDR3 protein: CSARHRGTFSGANVLTF

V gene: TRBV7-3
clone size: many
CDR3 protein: CASSRLAGVGDTQYF

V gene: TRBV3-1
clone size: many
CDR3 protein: CASSPRRGVTNEKLFF